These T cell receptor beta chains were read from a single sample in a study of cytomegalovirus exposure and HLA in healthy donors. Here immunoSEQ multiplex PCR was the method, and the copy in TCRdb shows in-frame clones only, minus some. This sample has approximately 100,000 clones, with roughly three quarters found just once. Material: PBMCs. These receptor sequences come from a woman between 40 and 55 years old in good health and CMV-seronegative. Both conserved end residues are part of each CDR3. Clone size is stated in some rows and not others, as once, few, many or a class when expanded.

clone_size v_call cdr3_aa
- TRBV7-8 CASGQGATHANEKLFF
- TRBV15 CATSTASGGLDTYGYTF
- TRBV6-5 CASSYGDRGEKLFF
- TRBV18 CASSPTTGQGETQYF
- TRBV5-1 CASSAYRTARGKTQYF
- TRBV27 CASSLGTDNSPLHF
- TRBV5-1 CASSPGTGSYEQYF
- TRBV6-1 CATRQGSYNEQFF
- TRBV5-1 CATTASGEDNEQFF
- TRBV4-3 CASSQDLSGVEQYF
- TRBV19 CASSEASHTGELFF
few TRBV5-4 CASSPPGTGAYEQYF
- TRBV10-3 CAIRSGLAGGGSYNEQFF
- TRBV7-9 CASSSGLAAKETQYF
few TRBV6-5 CASSTRVGYGYTF
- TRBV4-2 CASSLREGKNTDTQYF
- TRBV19 CASSMGLIGLSARDTQYF
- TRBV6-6 CASSYGSGRSTDTQYF
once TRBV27 CASSSSGGLQETQYF
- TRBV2 CASIKDRVRGNEQFF
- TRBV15 CATSRDPGGSAFF
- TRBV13 CASSLGGGYEQYF
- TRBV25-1 CASSEAQIRDRVHEQFF
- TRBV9 CASSVAGGGETQYF
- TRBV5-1 CASSLGGEGQPQHF
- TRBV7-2 CASSAGSKTEAFF
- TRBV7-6 CASSFGQTDTQYF
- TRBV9 CASSVDHSITGAYEQYF
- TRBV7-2 CASSYPSSYEQYF
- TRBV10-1 CARRGCDTGELFF
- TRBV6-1 CASSEFGRQPQHF
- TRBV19 CASSMGGVAGELFF
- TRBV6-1 CASRGWGLYGYTF
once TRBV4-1 CASSLAGSSYNEQFF
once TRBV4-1 CASSPSGTGTETQYF
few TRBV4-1 CASSQAFVTVSNEKLFF
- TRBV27 CASKDPGGGSNQPQHF
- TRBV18 CASSPTGLADSLGLYQPQHF
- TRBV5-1 CASSFREMNTEAFF
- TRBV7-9 CASSLLAGGSYEQYF
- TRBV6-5 CASRGLAEETQYF
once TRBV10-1 CASSESYSYEQYF
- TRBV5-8 CASSWGQGTEAFF
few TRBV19 CASSIGTLNTEAFF
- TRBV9 CASSVATSGGPQDTQYF
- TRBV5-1 CASSQGTGWDTQYF
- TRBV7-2 CASSADARDRYGGEAFF
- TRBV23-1 CASSQWGGQGKNEQYF
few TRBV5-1 CASSLLSDTQYF
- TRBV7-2 CASSLGTSNYGYTF
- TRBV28 CASRSGGLNTEAFF
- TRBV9 CASSRRGSEFWGTEQYF
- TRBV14 CASSQGVTGVGNIQYF
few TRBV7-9 CASSLSGRGGYTF
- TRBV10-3 CAISEPNWGQGNVLTF
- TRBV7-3 CASSSQMNTEAFF